Presented here are 28 T cell receptor beta chains from one specimen sequenced in a study of CD8+ T cells in alopecia areata. Following extraction, RNA underwent reverse transcription to cDNA, which served as the sequencing template. The table came from immunoSEQ multiplex PCR; TCRdb's copy has only in-frame clones and leaves some out. Of roughly 190,000 clones listed, less than 70% are singletons. Noted treatment: oral pan-JAK inhibitor, 5-10 mg twice daily. The source material was CD4+ T cells sorted from blood, sampled between weeks 49 and 50, from a patient treated with tofacitinib. All receptors come from a human donor with alopecia areata.

This clone has only a few counts. V usage is TRBV28 and J usage is TRBJ2-7; 7 bases match TRBD1. Germline V gene data show CDR1 as MDHEN and CDR2 as SYDVKM. V shed 5 bases, J shed 0 bases, and the junction held 4 bases outside the gene matches. The CDR3 covers 14 residues. CDR3 region: CASSTGDSSYEQYF. In DNA, the CDR3 is TGTGCCAGCAGTACAGGGGATAGCTCCTACGAGCAGTACTTC.

The chain joins TRBV10-3 to TRBJ1-6; D might be TRBD1 (5 bases). Germline-derived CDR1 and CDR2 are ENHRY and SYGVKD. This CDR3 spans 13 amino acids. V was pared by 6 bases and J by 7 bases, with 10 bases between. The CDR3 DNA sequence: TGTGCCATCAGGATGGGGGAAAATTCACCCCTCCACTTT. Translated: CAIRMGENSPLHF.

The table lists this clone with a few counts. The chain recombines TRBV10-3 with TRBJ1-1, with D possibly being TRBD1 (6 bases). The CDR3 has 18 residues. Trimming removed 0 bases from V and 6 bases from J, with 23 bases in between. Germline V gives CDR1 ENHRY, CDR2 SYGVKD. The CDR3 here is CAISESTGGGGAQAEAFF. The CDR3 bases are TGTGCCATCAGTGAGTCAACGGGAGGGGGGGGAGCCCAGGCTGAAGCTTTCTTT.

The J gene is TRBJ2-7, the V gene TRBV7-8; D remains unclear. The germline V gene has CDR1 SGHVS and CDR2 FQNEAQ. The CDR3 runs to 14 residues. V lost 1 base, J lost 2 bases, and 9 bases lay in between. The CDR3 spells CASSLGAETYEQYF. In DNA, the CDR3 is TGTGCCAGCAGCTTAGGGGCAGAGACCTACGAGCAGTACTTC.

The rearrangement links TRBV29-1 to TRBJ1-4; 8 bases line up with TRBD1. Per the germline V gene, CDR1 is SQVTM and CDR2 is ANQGSEA. Germline trimming cut 6 bases from V and 7 bases from J; bases unmatched to any gene: 7. This CDR3 has 13 amino acids. In DNA form, the CDR3 reads TGCAGCGTCACAGGGGGTGGAGGTGAAAAACTGTTTTTT. It codes for CSVTGGGGEKLFF.

The V call is TRBV6-5, the J call TRBJ2-6; TRBD1 is a possible D gene (5 bases). V lost 0 bases and J 0 bases, leaving 6 bases between the germline ends. Germline V CDR1 and CDR2: MNHEY, SVGAGI. The CDR3 runs 16 residues. The CDR3 nucleotides read TGTGCCAGCAGTTACTCCGACAGCTCTGGGGCCAACGTCCTGACTTTC. Protein: CASSYSDSSGANVLTF.

The chain carries TRBV27 and TRBJ1-2, with TRBD1 identical over 7 bases. Germline CDR1 is MNHEY and CDR2 is SMNVEV (reference sequence). The junction had 4 bases not matched to a gene; V was cut back by 0 bases and J by 6 bases. The CDR3 extends over 14 amino acids. In DNA form, the CDR3 reads TGTGCCAGCAGTTTATCGAGGGGGCTCAATGGCTACACCTTC. As protein: CASSLSRGLNGYTF.

The chain is built from TRBV6-5 and TRBJ2-2, with D possibly being TRBD1 (6 bases). CDR1 MNHEY and CDR2 SVGAGI come from the germline V gene. The CDR3 runs 14 residues. Trimming left V 2 bases short and J 13 bases short, with 17 bases between. As DNA, the CDR3 is TGTGCCAGCAGTTACGATGTCCAGGGGTTGTGGCTGTTTTTT. Protein: CASSYDVQGLWLFF.

The chain has TRBV7-6 and TRBJ1-2; D not certain. Trimming took off 3 bases at V and 8 bases at J, with 10 bases between the two ends. Per the germline V gene, CDR1 is SGHVS and CDR2 is FNYEAQ. The CDR3 extends over 12 amino acids. The CDR3 here is CASSLVGEGYTF. The CDR3 region has the DNA TGTGCCAGCAGCTTGGTTGGGGAGGGCTACACCTTC.

The genes are TRBV9 and TRBJ1-6; 8 bases fit TRBD1. V lost 5 bases and J lost 10; bases outside the gene matches: 8. Germline V CDR1 and CDR2: SGDLS, YYNGEE. The CDR3 covers 14 residues. The CDR3 region has the DNA TGTGCCAGCAGTTTTCACAGGGGGGGGTCACCCCTCCACTTT. It yields the protein CASSFHRGGSPLHF.

This clone was detected a few times. The chain combines TRBV29-1 with TRBJ1-1, with D uncertain. The CDR3 is made up of 14 amino acids. The germline V gene has CDR1 SQVTM and CDR2 ANQGSEA. Trimming left V 6 bases short and J 1 base short, with 15 bases between. For the CDR3, the DNA is TGCAGCGTCTACGACGGTTACGAGAACACTGAAGCTTTCTTT. Translated: CSVYDGYENTEAFF.

This clone showed up just a few times. The chain has TRBV7-2 and TRBJ2-7, with D uncertain. CDR1 is SGHTA, CDR2 FQGNSA, per germline. The V end lost 3 bases, the J end lost 8 bases, and 11 bases lay between the germline ends. The CDR3 extends over 12 amino acids. The CDR3 DNA reads as TGTGCCAGCAGCTTCGCAGGCCCTCAGCAGTACTTC. Its translation: CASSFAGPQQYF. Based on the CDR3 plus reference TRBV7-2 and TRBJ2-7, the full variable domain is GAGVSQSPSNKVTEKGKDVELRCDPISGHTALYWYRQSLGQGLEFLIYFQGNSAPDKSGLPSDRFSAERTGGSVSTLTIQRTQQEDSAVYLCASSFAGPQQYFGPGTRLTVT.

The V and J genes are TRBV29-1 and TRBJ2-7; the D gene is possibly TRBD2 (7 bases). The CDR3 contains 14 residues. Trimming took off 5 bases at V and 4 bases at J, with 18 bases between the two ends. Germline CDR1 is SQVTM and CDR2 is ANQGSEA. The CDR3 nucleotides read TGCAGCGTTCTCTTCGGGGGGCATGGATACGAGCAGTACTTC. Protein product: CSVLFGGHGYEQYF.

The gene calls are TRBV6-5 and TRBJ1-1; D gene ambiguous. Germline values: CDR1 MNHEY, CDR2 SVGAGI. There are 14 residues in the CDR3. V was trimmed by 6 bases and J by 2 bases, leaving 13 bases between them. The CDR3 region is CASSLGRDNTEAFF. CDR3 sequence (DNA): TGTGCCAGCAGCCTCGGACGGGATAACACTGAAGCTTTCTTT.

V usage is TRBV9 and J usage is TRBJ2-1; D remains ambiguous. Trimming shortened V by 3 bases and J by 9 bases, and 19 bases separated the two germline ends. CDR1 and CDR2 (germline): SGDLS, YYNGEE. The CDR3 covers 15 residues. The CDR3 nucleotides are TGTGCCAGCAGCGAACGCGCACTGACTTCCGGTGAGCAGTTCTTC. Protein product: CASSERALTSGEQFF.

The chain employs TRBV29-1 and TRBJ1-5, with D perhaps matching TRBD1 (5 bases). This CDR3 has 13 amino acids. The V gene's germline CDR1 is SQVTM and CDR2 ANQGSEA. With 6 bases removed from V and 4 bases from J, the gap between germline ends came to 13 bases. For the CDR3, the DNA is TGCAGCGTGAGGGGACTGGATAATCAGCCCCAGCATTTT. Its protein product is CSVRGLDNQPQHF. Full variable domain (rest looked up from reference TRBV29-1 and TRBJ1-5): SAVISQKPSRDICQRGTSLTIQCQVDSQVTMMFWYRQQPGQSLTLIATANQGSEATYESGFVIDKFPISRPNLTFSTLTVSNMSPEDSSIYLCSVRGLDNQPQHFGDGTRLSIL.

This chain uses TRBV6-5 with TRBJ2-3, with D unresolved. V dropped 5 bases and J dropped 5 bases, with 11 bases sitting between them. CDR1 and CDR2 (germline): MNHEY, SVGAGI. The CDR3 runs 13 residues. In nucleotides, the CDR3 is TGTGCCAGCAGTCGGCTAGTTCTAGATACGCAGTATTTT. It codes for CASSRLVLDTQYF.

The chain is built from TRBV29-1 and TRBJ2-3; possibly TRBD2 for D (5 bases). Trimming pared 4 bases from V and 0 bases from J, leaving 14 bases between. This CDR3 spans 15 amino acids. Germline V gene sequence: CDR1 SQVTM, CDR2 ANQGSEA. The CDR3 region is CSVVTGSISTDTQYF. In nucleotides, the CDR3 is TGCAGCGTTGTTACGGGATCTATTAGCACAGATACGCAGTATTTT.

The J gene is TRBJ1-2, the V gene TRBV9; no firm D call. V shed 4 bases and J shed 2 bases, with 15 bases lying between them. CDR3 length: 15 amino acids. CDR1 is SGDLS, CDR2 YYNGEE, per germline. The CDR3 DNA reads as TGTGCCAGCAGCCCCTCACTTCAGAACAACTATGGCTACACCTTC. Translating it yields CASSPSLQNNYGYTF.

This chain joins TRBV27 and TRBJ2-5; the D gene could be TRBD1 or TRBD2 (5 bases each). Germline V gives CDR1 MNHEY, CDR2 SMNVEV (reference sequence). V was pared by 6 bases and J by 7 bases, with 15 bases between. The CDR3 loop spans 13 amino acids. CDR3 DNA: TGTGCCAGCAGGGGGGACGGCGATGCGACCCAGTACTTC. As protein: CASRGDGDATQYF.

The CDR3 DNA sequence: TGTGCCACCAGCAGAGTCCCCCGAGGGGGGGAGGCTAACTATGGCTACACCTTC. Translated: CATSRVPRGGEANYGYTF. The chain is built from TRBV15 and TRBJ1-2, with a tentative D call TRBD1 (6 bases). The CDR3 runs 18 residues. Per germline, CDR1 LNHNV and CDR2 YYDKDF (reference sequence). The germline V and J ends were trimmed by 1 base and 0 bases, with 18 bases remaining between them.

This chain links TRBV30 with TRBJ2-1; D ambiguous. CDR1 and CDR2 (germline): GTSNPN, SVGIG (reference sequence). The V end was cut by 5 bases, the J end by 9 bases, with 20 bases between. This CDR3 is built from 14 residues. The CDR3 DNA reads TGTGCCTGGTCTCCGGGTGCGCAGGTAGTTGAGCAGTTCTTC. Its protein is CAWSPGAQVVEQFF.

The gene calls are TRBV2 and TRBJ1-6, with D unresolved. The CDR3 covers 12 residues. Germline assignment: CDR1 SNHLY and CDR2 FYNNEI. The V end was cut by 5 bases, the J end by 6 bases, with 5 bases between. The CDR3, as DNA: TGTGCCAGCAGTTACAGTAATTCACCCCTCCACTTT. Translated, it gives CASSYSNSPLHF.

In its sample, this clone was seen a few times. The rearrangement uses TRBV29-1 and TRBJ1-1; the match to TRBD1 covers 7 bases. Per the germline V gene, CDR1 is SQVTM and CDR2 is ANQGSEA. This CDR3 region has 14 residues. V was pared by 5 bases and J by 5 bases, with 11 bases of the junction left unmatched. Here the CDR3 reads CSVSLGQASTEAFF. DNA for the CDR3: TGCAGCGTTTCTTTAGGACAGGCGTCGACTGAAGCTTTCTTT.

The chain recombines TRBV4-3 with TRBJ2-1; a possible D gene is TRBD1 (6 bases). The V end lost 1 base, the J end lost 7 bases, and 17 bases lay between the germline ends. The CDR3 is made up of 16 amino acids. In germline, CDR1 is LGHNA, CDR2 YSLEER. CDR3 loop: CASSQGMGTLGNEQFF. CDR3 sequence (DNA): TGCGCCAGCAGCCAAGGAATGGGGACACTGGGAAATGAGCAGTTCTTC.

The rearrangement joins TRBV5-4 to TRBJ2-3; 7 bases agree with TRBD2. CDR3 length: 13 amino acids. Germline V lookup: CDR1 SGHNT, CDR2 YYREEE (reference sequence). V dropped 3 bases and J dropped 5; count of bases not matched to a gene: 3. CDR3 in amino acids: CASSWGGGDTQYF. The CDR3 DNA is TGTGCCAGCAGCTGGGGGGGTGGAGATACGCAGTATTTT.

The rearrangement links TRBV5-1 to TRBJ2-2; 7 bases are a match to TRBD1. The J segment lost 6 bases and the V segment lost 4 bases, leaving 6 bases of the junction unmatched. The CDR3 totals 14 residues. From germline, CDR1 is SGHRS and CDR2 YFSETQ. CDR3: CASSERTGSGELFF. CDR3 DNA: TGCGCCAGCAGCGAAAGGACAGGTTCCGGGGAGCTGTTTTTT. The variable domain in full, completed from reference TRBV5-1 and TRBJ2-2, reads KAGVTQTPRYLIKTRGQQVTLSCSPISGHRSVSWYQQTPGQGLQFLFEYFSETQRNKGNFPGRFSGRQFSNSRSEMNVSTLELGDSALYLCASSERTGSGELFFGEGSRLTVL.

This clone showed up just a few times. This sequence joins TRBV29-1 and TRBJ2-7; D perhaps matches TRBD1 (6 bases). CDR3 length equals 12 residues. CDR1 is SQVTM and CDR2 is ANQGSEA in the germline V gene. V was pared by 7 bases and J by 3 bases, with 13 bases between. This CDR3 reads CSARDTVYEQYF. The CDR3 DNA is TGCAGCGCCCGGGACACCGTCTACGAGCAGTACTTC.